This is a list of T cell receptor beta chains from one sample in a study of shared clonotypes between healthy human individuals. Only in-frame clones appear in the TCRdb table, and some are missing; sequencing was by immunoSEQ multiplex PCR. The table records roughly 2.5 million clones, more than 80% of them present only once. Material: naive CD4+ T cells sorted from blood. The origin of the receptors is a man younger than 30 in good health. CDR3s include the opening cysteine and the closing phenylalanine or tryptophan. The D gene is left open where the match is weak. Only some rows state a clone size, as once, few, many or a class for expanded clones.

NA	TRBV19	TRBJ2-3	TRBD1	CASRSAGQGSTDTQYF	TGTGCCAGTAGATCGGCGGGACAGGGAAGCACAGATACGCAGTATTTT
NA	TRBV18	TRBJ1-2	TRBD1	CASSTGQDYGYTF	TGTGCCAGCTCAACTGGACAGGACTATGGCTACACCTTC
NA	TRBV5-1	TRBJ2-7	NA	CASSSSSGEQYF	TGCGCCAGCAGCTCTTCCTCTGGCGAGCAGTACTTC
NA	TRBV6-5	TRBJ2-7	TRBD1	CASSYGQGKRYEQYF	TGTGCCAGCAGTTATGGACAGGGGAAGAGGTACGAGCAGTACTTC
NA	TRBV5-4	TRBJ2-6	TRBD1	CASSFRTGAAGANVLTF	TGTGCCAGCAGCTTTCGGACAGGGGCGGCTGGGGCCAACGTCCTGACTTTC
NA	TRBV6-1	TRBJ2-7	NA	CASSANEGSSYEQYF	TGTGCCAGCAGTGCTAATGAGGGCAGCTCCTACGAGCAGTACTTC
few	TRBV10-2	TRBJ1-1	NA	CASGSRGDTEAFF	TGCGCCAGCGGTAGCAGGGGTGACACTGAAGCTTTCTTT
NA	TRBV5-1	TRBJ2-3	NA	CASSLASSMEDTQYF	TGCGCCAGCAGCTTGGCGTCGAGCATGGAAGATACGCAGTATTTT
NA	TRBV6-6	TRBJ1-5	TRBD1	CASSRQGDQPQHF	TGTGCCAGCAGCAGACAGGGGGATCAGCCCCAGCATTTT
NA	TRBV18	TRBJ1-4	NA	CASSPPWSNEKLFF	TGTGCCAGCTCACCCCCCTGGAGTAATGAAAAACTGTTTTTT
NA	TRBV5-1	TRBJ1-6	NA	CASSLEGDSPLHF	TGCGCCAGCAGCCTCGAGGGGGATTCACCCCTCCACTTT
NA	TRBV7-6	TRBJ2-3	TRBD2	CASSQREGRSLDTQYF	TGTGCCAGCAGCCAGCGGGAGGGCCGATCATTGGATACGCAGTATTTT
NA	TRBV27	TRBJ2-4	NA	CASRANFRVGAKNIQYF	TGTGCCAGCAGGGCAAATTTCAGGGTGGGAGCCAAAAACATTCAGTACTTC
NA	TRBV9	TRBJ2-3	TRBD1	CASSVVGQGVTDTQYF	TGTGCCAGCAGCGTAGTCGGTCAGGGGGTAACAGATACGCAGTATTTT
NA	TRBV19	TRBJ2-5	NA	CASSIVQGQTQYF	TGTGCCAGTAGTATAGTTCAGGGTCAGACCCAGTACTTC
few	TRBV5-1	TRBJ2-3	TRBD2	CASSSGTSVSTDTQYF	TGCGCCAGCAGCTCCGGGACTAGCGTTAGCACAGATACGCAGTATTTT
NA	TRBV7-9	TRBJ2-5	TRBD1	CASSLGTGFQETQYF	TGTGCCAGCAGCCTCGGGACAGGGTTTCAAGAGACCCAGTACTTC
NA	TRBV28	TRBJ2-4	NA	CASSPWMLGGRNIQYF	TGTGCCAGCAGCCCCTGGATGTTAGGGGGTCGAAACATTCAGTACTTC
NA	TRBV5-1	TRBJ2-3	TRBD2	CASSSGLAGGPDTQYF	TGCGCCAGCAGCTCGGGACTAGCGGGAGGGCCAGATACGCAGTATTTT
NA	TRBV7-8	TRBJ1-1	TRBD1	CASSYRGLDTEAFF	TGTGCCAGCTCCTACAGGGGGCTGGACACTGAAGCTTTCTTT
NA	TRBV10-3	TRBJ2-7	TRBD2	CAISKGLAEHYEQYF	TGTGCCATCAGTAAGGGACTAGCGGAGCATTACGAGCAGTACTTC
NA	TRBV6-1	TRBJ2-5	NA	CASSGRGRASETQYF	TGTGCCAGCAGTGGGCGGGGCAGGGCGTCAGAGACCCAGTACTTC
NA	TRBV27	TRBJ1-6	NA	CASSLRQANSPLHF	TGTGCCAGCAGTCTACGACAGGCCAATTCACCCCTCCACTTT
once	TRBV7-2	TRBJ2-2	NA	CASRRANYPNTGELFF	TGTGCCAGCAGGAGGGCGAACTATCCGAACACCGGGGAGCTGTTTTTT
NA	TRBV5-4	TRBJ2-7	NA	CASSFAGTSTYEQYF	TGTGCCAGCAGCTTTGCGGGGACATCGACCTACGAGCAGTACTTC
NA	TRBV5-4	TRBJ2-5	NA	CASSLDPGRETQYF	TGTGCCAGCAGCTTAGATCCGGGCCGAGAGACCCAGTACTTC
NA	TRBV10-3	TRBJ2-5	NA	CAISESSVETQYF	TGTGCCATCAGTGAATCTAGCGTAGAGACCCAGTACTTC
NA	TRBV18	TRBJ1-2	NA	CASSKSGANYGYTF	TGTGCCAGCTCAAAGTCAGGGGCTAACTATGGCTACACCTTC
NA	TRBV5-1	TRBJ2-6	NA	CASSLADSVSGANVLTF	TGCGCCAGCAGCTTGGCCGACTCAGTCTCTGGGGCCAACGTCCTGACTTTC
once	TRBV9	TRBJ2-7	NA	CASSLDSHSYEQYF	TGTGCCAGCAGCCTCGACAGCCACTCCTACGAGCAGTACTTC
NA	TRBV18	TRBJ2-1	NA	CASSPAQDVSAYNEQFF	TGTGCCAGCTCACCGGCCCAGGACGTTTCAGCCTACAATGAGCAGTTCTTC
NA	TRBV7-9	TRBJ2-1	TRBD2	CASSLAGSTGDEQFF	TGTGCCAGCAGCCTAGCGGGATCAACCGGGGATGAGCAGTTCTTC
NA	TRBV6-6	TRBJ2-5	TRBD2	CASRFSGGALETQYF	TGTGCCAGCAGGTTTAGCGGGGGGGCATTAGAGACCCAGTACTTC
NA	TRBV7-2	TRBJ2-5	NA	CASSLSGTKETQYF	TGTGCCAGCAGCTTGTCCGGGACCAAAGAGACCCAGTACTTC
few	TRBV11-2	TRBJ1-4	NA	CASSLARDEKLFF	TGTGCCAGCAGCTTAGCCCGGGACGAAAAACTGTTTTTT
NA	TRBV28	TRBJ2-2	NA	CASSVQGRTGELFF	TGTGCCAGCAGTGTACAGGGACGCACCGGGGAGCTGTTTTTT
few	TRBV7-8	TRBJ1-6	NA	CASSLAGVLGVSPLHF	TGTGCCAGCAGCTTAGCCGGTGTTTTGGGGGTCTCACCCCTCCACTTT
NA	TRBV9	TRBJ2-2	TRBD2	CASSDRRGANTGELFF	TGTGCCAGCAGCGATAGGCGGGGGGCCAACACCGGGGAGCTGTTTTTT
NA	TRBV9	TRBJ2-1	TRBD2	CASSVGGSGSKFQGEQFF	TGTGCCAGCAGCGTAGGTGGTAGCGGGAGTAAGTTTCAGGGTGAGCAGTTCTTC
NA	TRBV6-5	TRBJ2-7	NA	CASSTPGLSYEQYF	TGTGCCAGCAGTACCCCGGGACTCTCCTACGAGCAGTACTTC
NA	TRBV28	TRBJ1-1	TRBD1	CASSLGGTVNTEAFF	TGTGCCAGCAGTTTGGGGGGGACAGTGAACACTGAAGCTTTCTTT
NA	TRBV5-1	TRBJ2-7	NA	CASSLGSKNYEQYF	TGCGCCAGCAGCTTGGGGTCTAAGAACTACGAGCAGTACTTC
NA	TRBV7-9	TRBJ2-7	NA	CASSFRADYEQYF	TGTGCCAGCAGCTTCCGGGCCGACTACGAGCAGTACTTC
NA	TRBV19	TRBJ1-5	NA	CASQPLGGGNQPQHF	TGTGCCAGCCAACCCTTGGGAGGGGGCAATCAGCCCCAGCATTTT
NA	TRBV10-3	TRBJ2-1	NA	CAISGDDRRSYNEQFF	TGTGCCATCAGTGGTGACGACCGTCGCTCCTACAATGAGCAGTTCTTC
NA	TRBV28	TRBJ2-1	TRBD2	CASRNALQASGGRFEQFF	TGTGCCAGCAGAAACGCCCTCCAGGCTAGCGGGGGGAGGTTTGAGCAGTTCTTC
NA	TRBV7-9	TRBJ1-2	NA	CASSFATGSAPGYTF	TGTGCCAGCAGCTTCGCCACAGGGAGCGCTCCTGGCTACACCTTC
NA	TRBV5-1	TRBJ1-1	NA	CASSLGGASMNTEAFF	TGCGCCAGCAGCTTGGGTGGGGCGTCGATGAACACTGAAGCTTTCTTT
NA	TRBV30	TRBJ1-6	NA	CAWSGGRDSPLHF	TGTGCCTGGAGTGGGGGCCGGGATTCACCCCTCCACTTT